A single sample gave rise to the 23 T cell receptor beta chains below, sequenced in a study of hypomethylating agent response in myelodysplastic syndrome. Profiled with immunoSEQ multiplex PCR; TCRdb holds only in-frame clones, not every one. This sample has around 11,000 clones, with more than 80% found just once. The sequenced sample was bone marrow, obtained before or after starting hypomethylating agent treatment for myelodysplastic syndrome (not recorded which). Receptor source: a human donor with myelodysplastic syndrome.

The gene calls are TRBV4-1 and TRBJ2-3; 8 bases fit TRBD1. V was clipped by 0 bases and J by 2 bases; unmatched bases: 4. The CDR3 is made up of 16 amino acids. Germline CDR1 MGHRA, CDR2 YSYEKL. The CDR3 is CASSQEQDRDTDTQYF. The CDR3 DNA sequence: TGCGCCAGCAGCCAAGAGCAGGACAGGGACACAGATACGCAGTATTTT.

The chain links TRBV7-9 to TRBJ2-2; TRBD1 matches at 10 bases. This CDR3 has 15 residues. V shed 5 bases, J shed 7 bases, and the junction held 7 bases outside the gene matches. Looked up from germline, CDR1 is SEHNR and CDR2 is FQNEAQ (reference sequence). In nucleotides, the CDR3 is TGTGCCAGCAGCGTCCGGGACAGGGGCGTCGGGGAGCTGTTTTTT. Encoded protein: CASSVRDRGVGELFF.

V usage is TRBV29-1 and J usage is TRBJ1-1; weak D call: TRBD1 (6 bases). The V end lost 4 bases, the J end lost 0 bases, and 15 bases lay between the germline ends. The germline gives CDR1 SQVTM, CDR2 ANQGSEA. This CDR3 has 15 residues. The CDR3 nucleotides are TGCAGCGTTGTGGGGGGGCAGATTTTGAACACTGAAGCTTTCTTT. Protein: CSVVGGQILNTEAFF.

The CDR3 DNA is TGTGCCAGCCGGGAGCCCTCTTACACCGGGGAGCTGTTTTTT. Its translation is CASREPSYTGELFF. The chain is built from TRBV27 and TRBJ2-2; maybe TRBD2 (6 bases). CDR3 length equals 14 residues. CDR1 and CDR2 from the germline V gene are MNHEY and SMNVEV (reference sequence). Trimming stripped 8 bases from V and 3 bases from J, with 13 bases between.

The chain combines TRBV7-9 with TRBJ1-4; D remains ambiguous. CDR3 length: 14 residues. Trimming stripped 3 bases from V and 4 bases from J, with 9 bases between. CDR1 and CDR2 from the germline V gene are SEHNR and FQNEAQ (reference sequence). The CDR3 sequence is CASSFAGLNEKLFF. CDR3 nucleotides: TGTGCCAGCAGCTTCGCCGGTCTTAATGAAAAACTGTTTTTT.

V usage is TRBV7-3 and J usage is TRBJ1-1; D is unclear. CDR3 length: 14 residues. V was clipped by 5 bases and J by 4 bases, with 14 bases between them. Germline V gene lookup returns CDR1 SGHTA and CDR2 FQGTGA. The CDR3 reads CASSQGPGGTEAFF. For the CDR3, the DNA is TGTGCCAGCAGCCAAGGGCCCGGCGGCACTGAAGCTTTCTTT.

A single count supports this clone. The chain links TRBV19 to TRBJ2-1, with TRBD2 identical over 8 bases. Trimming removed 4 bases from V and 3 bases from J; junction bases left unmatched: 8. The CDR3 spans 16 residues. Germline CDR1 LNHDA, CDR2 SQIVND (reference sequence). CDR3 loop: CASSKPLAGLYNEQFF. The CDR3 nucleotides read TGTGCCAGTAGTAAGCCCCTAGCGGGCCTCTACAATGAGCAGTTCTTC.

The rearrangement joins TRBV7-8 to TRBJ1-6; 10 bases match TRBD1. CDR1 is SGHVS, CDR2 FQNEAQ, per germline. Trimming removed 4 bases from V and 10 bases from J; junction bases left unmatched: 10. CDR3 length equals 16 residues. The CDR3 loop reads CASSSRGTGAKSPLHF. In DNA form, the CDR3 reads TGTGCCAGCAGCTCGAGAGGGACAGGGGCTAAATCACCCCTCCACTTT. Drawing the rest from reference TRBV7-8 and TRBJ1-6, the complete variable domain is GAGVSQSPRYKVAKRGQDVALRCDPISGHVSLFWYQQALGQGPEFLTYFQNEAQLDKSGLPSDRFFAERPEGSVSTLKIQRTQQEDSAVYLCASSSRGTGAKSPLHFGNGTRLTVT.

CDR3 sequence (DNA): TGTGCCAGCAGGCCCGGACAGGGAAACACCGGGGAGCTGTTTTTT. Encoded protein: CASRPGQGNTGELFF. The V gene is TRBV5-4, the J gene TRBJ2-2; 8 bases are a match to TRBD1. The CDR3 contains 15 residues. Germline V gives CDR1 SGHNT, CDR2 YYREEE (reference sequence). After removal of 5 bases from V and 2 bases from J, the junction contained 5 bases not matched to a gene.

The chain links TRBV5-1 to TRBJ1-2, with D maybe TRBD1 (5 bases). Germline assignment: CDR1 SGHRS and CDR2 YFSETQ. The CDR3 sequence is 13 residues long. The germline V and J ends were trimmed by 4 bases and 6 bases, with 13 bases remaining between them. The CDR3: CASSQEGRDGYTF. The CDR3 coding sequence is TGCGCCAGCAGCCAGGAGGGGCGAGATGGCTACACCTTC.

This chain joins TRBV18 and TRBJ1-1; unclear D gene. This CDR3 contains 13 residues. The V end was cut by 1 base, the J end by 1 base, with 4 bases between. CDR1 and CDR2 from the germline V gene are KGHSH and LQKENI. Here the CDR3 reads CASSPQGNTEAFF. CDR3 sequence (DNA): TGTGCCAGCTCACCACAGGGGAACACTGAAGCTTTCTTT.

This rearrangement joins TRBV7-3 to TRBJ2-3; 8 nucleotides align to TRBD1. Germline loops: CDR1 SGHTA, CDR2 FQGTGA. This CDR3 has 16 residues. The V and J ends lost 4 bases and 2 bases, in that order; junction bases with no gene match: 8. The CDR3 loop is CASSSGGQGATDTQYF. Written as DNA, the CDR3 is TGTGCCAGCAGCTCTGGGGGCCAGGGGGCCACAGATACGCAGTATTTT. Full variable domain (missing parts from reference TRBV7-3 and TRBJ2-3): GAGVSQTPSNKVTEKGKYVELRCDPISGHTALYWYRQSLGQGPEFLIYFQGTGAADDSGLPNDRFFAVRPEGSVSTLKIQRTERGDSAVYLCASSSGGQGATDTQYFGPGTRLTVL.

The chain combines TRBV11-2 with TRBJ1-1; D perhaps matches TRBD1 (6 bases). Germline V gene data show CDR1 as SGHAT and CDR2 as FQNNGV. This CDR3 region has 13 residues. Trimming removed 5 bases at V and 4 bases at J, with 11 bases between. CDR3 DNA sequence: TGTGCCAGCAGCCGGACAGATAGCACTGAAGCTTTCTTT. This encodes CASSRTDSTEAFF.

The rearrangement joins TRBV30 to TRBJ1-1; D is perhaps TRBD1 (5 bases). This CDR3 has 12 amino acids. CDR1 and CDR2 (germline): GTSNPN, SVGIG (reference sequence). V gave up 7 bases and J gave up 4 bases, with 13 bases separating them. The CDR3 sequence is CASRGASTEAFF. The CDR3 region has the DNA TGTGCCTCCCGAGGGGCCTCCACTGAAGCTTTCTTT.

Here the CDR3 reads CAISESGQGGKTQYF. CDR3 sequence (DNA): TGTGCCATCAGTGAGTCGGGTCAGGGCGGCAAGACCCAGTACTTC. This rearrangement joins TRBV10-3 to TRBJ2-5; D may be TRBD1 (5 bases). V lost 0 bases and J 6 bases, leaving 14 bases between the germline ends. The CDR3 is 15 amino acids. The germline V gene has CDR1 ENHRY and CDR2 SYGVKD.

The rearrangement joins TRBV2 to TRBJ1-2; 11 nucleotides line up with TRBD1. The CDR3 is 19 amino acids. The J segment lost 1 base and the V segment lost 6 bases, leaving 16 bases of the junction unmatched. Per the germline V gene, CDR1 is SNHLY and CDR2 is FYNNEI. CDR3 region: CASSRTGTGGFRLNYGYTF. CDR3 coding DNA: TGTGCCAGCAGCCGGACCGGGACAGGGGGTTTCAGGCTTAACTATGGCTACACCTTC.

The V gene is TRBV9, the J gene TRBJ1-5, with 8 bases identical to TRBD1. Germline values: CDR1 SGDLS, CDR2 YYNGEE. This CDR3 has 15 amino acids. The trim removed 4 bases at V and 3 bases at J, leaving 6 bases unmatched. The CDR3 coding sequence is TGTGCCAGCAGCTCAGGACAGGGCAACAATCAGCCCCAGCATTTT. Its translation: CASSSGQGNNQPQHF.

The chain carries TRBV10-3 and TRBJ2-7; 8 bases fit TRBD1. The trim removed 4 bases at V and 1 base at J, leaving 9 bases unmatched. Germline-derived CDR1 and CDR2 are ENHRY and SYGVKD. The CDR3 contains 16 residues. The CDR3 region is CAISAYGQGPSYEQYF. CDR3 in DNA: TGTGCCATCAGTGCATACGGACAGGGCCCGTCCTACGAGCAGTACTTC.

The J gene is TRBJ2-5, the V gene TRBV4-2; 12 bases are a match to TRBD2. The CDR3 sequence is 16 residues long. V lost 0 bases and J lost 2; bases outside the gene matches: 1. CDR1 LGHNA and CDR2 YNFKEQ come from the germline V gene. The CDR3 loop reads CASSQELAGGQETQYF. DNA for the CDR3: TGTGCCAGCAGCCAAGAACTAGCGGGAGGACAAGAGACCCAGTACTTC.

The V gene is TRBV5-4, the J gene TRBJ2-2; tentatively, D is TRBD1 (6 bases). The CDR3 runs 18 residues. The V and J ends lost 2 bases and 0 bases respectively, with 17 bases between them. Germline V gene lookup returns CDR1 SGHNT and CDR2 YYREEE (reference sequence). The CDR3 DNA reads TGTGCCAGCAGCTTCCCATTACCGGGACACGCGAACACCGGGGAGCTGTTTTTT. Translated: CASSFPLPGHANTGELFF. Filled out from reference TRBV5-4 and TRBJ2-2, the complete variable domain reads ETGVTQSPTHLIKTRGQQVTLRCSSQSGHNTVSWYQQALGQGPQFIFQYYREEENGRGNFPPRFSGLQFPNYSSELNVNALELDDSALYLCASSFPLPGHANTGELFFGEGSRLTVL.

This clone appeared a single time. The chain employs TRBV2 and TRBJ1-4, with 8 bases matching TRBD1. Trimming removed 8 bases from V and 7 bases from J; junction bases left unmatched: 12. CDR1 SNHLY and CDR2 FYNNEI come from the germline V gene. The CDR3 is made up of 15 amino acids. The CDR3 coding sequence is TGTGCCAGCGGCGACAGGGGCTCTAGGATTGAAAAACTGTTTTTT. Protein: CASGDRGSRIEKLFF.

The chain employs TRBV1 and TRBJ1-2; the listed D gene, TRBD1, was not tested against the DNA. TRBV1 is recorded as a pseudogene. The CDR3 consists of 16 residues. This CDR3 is CTSSQETTGGNYGYTF. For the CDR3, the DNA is TGCACCAGCAGCCAAGAAACGACAGGGGGGAACTATGGCTACACCTTC.

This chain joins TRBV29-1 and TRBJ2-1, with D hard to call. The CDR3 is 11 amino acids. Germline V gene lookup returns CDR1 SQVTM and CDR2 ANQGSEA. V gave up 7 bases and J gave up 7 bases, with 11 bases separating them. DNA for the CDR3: TGCAGCGCTCATAGGGCGAATGAGCAGTTCTTC. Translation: CSAHRANEQFF.